These 19 T cell receptor beta chains came from one sample sequenced in a study of control samples from healthy donors and cancer patients. Assay: immunoSEQ multiplex PCR; the TCRdb copy retains only in-frame clones and omits some. The table records 150,000 or so clones, around 96% of them present only once. The sample taken for sequencing was blood. All receptors come from a man aged 35 to 55 in good health.

This clone is a singleton in its sample. V gene TRBV30 combines with J gene TRBJ1-1; no reliable D call. CDR3 length: 14 residues. The germline CDR1 and CDR2 sequences are GTSNPN and SVGIG (reference sequence). V was shortened by 7 bases and J by 5 bases, with 20 bases between the two germline ends. The CDR3 DNA reads TGTGCCTACTTTAGGCCCACTCTGTGGACTGAAGCTTTCTTT. Translating it yields CAYFRPTLWTEAFF.

The rearrangement uses TRBV20-1 and TRBJ1-1; D gene uncertain. The germline gives CDR1 DFQATT, CDR2 SNEGSKA (reference sequence). V was trimmed by 6 bases and J by 1 base, leaving 6 bases between them. The CDR3 consists of 11 residues. CDR3 amino acids: CSAPGNTEAFF. Here the CDR3 DNA reads TGCAGTGCCCCTGGGAACACTGAAGCTTTCTTT.

V and J are TRBV18 and TRBJ2-7; TRBD2 agrees at 7 bases. V lost 4 bases to trimming and J lost 2 bases; unmatched junction nucleotides: 5. The length of the CDR3 is 14 residues. The germline CDR1 and CDR2 sequences are KGHSH and LQKENI. The CDR3 loop reads CASSLQRGTYEQYF. CDR3 sequence (DNA): TGTGCCAGCTCACTGCAGCGGGGAACCTACGAGCAGTACTTC.

This chain links TRBV2 with TRBJ1-2, with 7 bases matching TRBD1. V shed 1 base and J 1 base; nucleotides not matched to a gene: 3. Germline V CDR1 and CDR2: SNHLY, FYNNEI. CDR3 length equals 15 residues. The CDR3: CASSEVPGGNYGYTF. The CDR3 nucleotides read TGTGCCAGCAGTGAAGTCCCAGGGGGTAACTATGGCTACACCTTC.

This sequence joins TRBV9 and TRBJ1-2; a possible D gene is TRBD1 (5 bases). V lost 2 bases and J lost 6, with 14 bases in between. The V gene's germline CDR1 is SGDLS and CDR2 YYNGEE. This CDR3 contains 14 residues. CDR3 coding DNA: TGTGCCAGCAGCGTCTCCGGGGCAGTGGATGGCTACACCTTC. Translated: CASSVSGAVDGYTF.

This clone came up a few times. The chain is built from TRBV27 and TRBJ1-5, with D perhaps matching TRBD1 (5 bases). Trimming left V 2 bases short and J 7 bases short, with 12 bases between. The CDR3 totals 14 residues. Germline assignment: CDR1 MNHEY and CDR2 SMNVEV (reference sequence). CDR3 coding DNA: TGTGCCAGCAGTTTAGGGGGATTGAAGCAGCCCCAGCATTTT. This codes for CASSLGGLKQPQHF.

This chain connects TRBV6-1 to TRBJ1-4, with D uncertain. The V end was cut by 1 base, the J end by 8 bases, with 11 bases between. The length of the CDR3 is 14 residues. Germline V gene lookup returns CDR1 MNHNS and CDR2 SASEGT. CDR3 nucleotide sequence: TGTGCCAGCAGTGAAGGCGGGAATCCCGAAAAACTGTTTTTT. Translated: CASSEGGNPEKLFF.

The J gene is TRBJ2-4, the V gene TRBV29-1; D not certain. V was shortened by 1 base and J by 0 bases, with 10 bases between the two germline ends. The CDR3 spans 15 residues. CDR1 SQVTM and CDR2 ANQGSEA come from the germline V gene. The CDR3 coding sequence is TGCAGCGTTGAAGTGGGCGTGGTAGCCAAAAACATTCAGTACTTC. Residues: CSVEVGVVAKNIQYF. The whole variable domain, remainder taken from reference TRBV29-1 and TRBJ2-4, is SAVISQKPSRDICQRGTSLTIQCQVDSQVTMMFWYRQQPGQSLTLIATANQGSEATYESGFVIDKFPISRPNLTFSTLTVSNMSPEDSSIYLCSVEVGVVAKNIQYFGAGTRLSVL.

V gene TRBV28 combines with J gene TRBJ2-2; 10 positions agree with TRBD1. Per germline, CDR1 MDHEN and CDR2 SYDVKM. This CDR3 has 14 amino acids. The V segment lost 8 bases and the J segment 2 bases; nucleotides outside the gene matches: 2. The CDR3 sequence: CASGTGENTGELFF. CDR3 DNA sequence: TGTGCCAGCGGGACAGGGGAAAACACCGGGGAGCTGTTTTTT.

The chain recombines TRBV7-2 with TRBJ2-7; 11 nucleotides line up with TRBD1. Germline CDR1 and CDR2: SGHTA and FQGNSA. The V segment lost 4 bases and the J segment 3 bases; nucleotides outside the gene matches: 11. The CDR3 runs 17 residues. The CDR3 protein is CASSYSLGTGGNYEQYF. CDR3 DNA: TGTGCCAGCAGCTACAGCCTTGGGACAGGGGGAAACTACGAGCAGTACTTC.

The chain links TRBV5-5 to TRBJ2-7; 9 nucleotides match TRBD1. The CDR3 loop spans 15 amino acids. Germline loops: CDR1 SGHKS, CDR2 YYEKEE (reference sequence). The J segment lost 3 bases and the V segment lost 0 bases, leaving 4 bases of the junction unmatched. The CDR3 spells CASSLAGTGIYEQYF. The CDR3 DNA reads as TGTGCCAGCAGCTTGGCCGGGACAGGGATCTACGAGCAGTACTTC.

The CDR3, as DNA: TGTGCCAGCAGCTTAAACCGGGACAGGGCCCTTCCTAACTATGGCTACACCTTC. Amino acid sequence: CASSLNRDRALPNYGYTF. V and J are TRBV11-2 and TRBJ1-2, with 9 bases lining up with TRBD1. Per the germline V gene, CDR1 is SGHAT and CDR2 is FQNNGV. The V and J ends lost 2 bases and 0 bases, in that order; junction bases with no gene match: 10. The CDR3 has 18 amino acids.

V is TRBV3-1 (or the pseudogene TRBV3-2) and J is TRBJ1-3, with unresolved D. The V end was cut by 4 bases, the J end by 0 bases, with 7 bases between. The CDR3 runs 14 residues. From germline, CDR1 is LGHDT and CDR2 YNNKEL (reference sequence). Here the CDR3 DNA reads TGTGCCAGCAGCCCCGGGTTCTCTGGAAACACCATATATTTT. This sequence encodes CASSPGFSGNTIYF.

This sequence joins TRBV4-3 and TRBJ1-3; TRBD1 matches 7 bases. The length of the CDR3 is 16 residues. Germline CDR1 and CDR2: LGHNA and YSLEER. V was clipped by 0 bases and J by 2 bases; unmatched bases: 4. CDR3 sequence reads: CASSQEPGQTGNTIYF. The CDR3 DNA follows: TGCGCCAGCAGCCAAGAACCGGGACAGACTGGAAACACCATATATTTT.

V and J are TRBV28 and TRBJ2-7; D call uncertain. Germline-derived CDR1 and CDR2 are MDHEN and SYDVKM. The CDR3 covers 15 residues. V shed 5 bases and J shed 6 bases, with 20 bases lying between them. Here the CDR3 DNA reads TGTGCCAGCAGTCGCCAAGTATTTCCCCCCAGCGAGCAGTACTTC. Translated: CASSRQVFPPSEQYF.

V is TRBV10-1 and J is TRBJ2-3; 9 bases map to TRBD2. The CDR3 is made up of 19 amino acids. Germline values: CDR1 WNHNN, CDR2 SYGVQD (reference sequence). Trimming cost V 1 base and J 2 bases; bases outside gene matches: 13. The CDR3 coding sequence is TGCGCCAGCAGTGAGTTATCATATTCAACTAGCGGGTCCACAGATACGCAGTATTTT. It is translated as CASSELSYSTSGSTDTQYF.

The chain links TRBV23-1 to TRBJ2-7; D is uncertain. TRBV23-1 belongs to the ORF category, with a function that is uncertain. The V end lost 2 bases, the J end lost 7 bases, and 0 bases lay between the germline ends. The CDR3 consists of 9 residues. The CDR3 nucleotides are TGCGCCAGCAGTCAAGAGCAGTACTTC. Protein product: CASSQEQYF.

V and J are TRBV7-6 and TRBJ1-2; TRBD1 matches 7 bases. There are 14 residues in the CDR3. Germline lookup yields CDR1 SGHVS and CDR2 FNYEAQ. V lost 5 bases to trimming and J lost 4 bases; unmatched junction nucleotides: 7. CDR3 protein: CASSPTGVGYGYTF. For the CDR3, the DNA is TGTGCCAGCAGCCCCACAGGGGTAGGCTATGGCTACACCTTC. The full variable domain, with the rest looked up from reference TRBV7-6 and TRBJ1-2, is GAGVSQSPRYKVTKRGQDVALRCDPISGHVSLYWYRQALGQGPEFLTYFNYEAQQDKSGLPNDRFSAERPEGSISTLTIQRTEQRDSAMYRCASSPTGVGYGYTFGSGTRLTVV.

The chain links TRBV5-1 to TRBJ1-4, with D possibly matching TRBD1 (6 bases). The CDR3 extends over 15 amino acids. Trimming shortened V by 0 bases and J by 8 bases, and 14 bases separated the two germline ends. Germline-derived CDR1 and CDR2 are SGHRS and YFSETQ. The CDR3 reads CASSLATGRGEKLFF. Here the CDR3 DNA reads TGCGCCAGCAGCTTGGCGACAGGAAGGGGAGAAAAACTGTTTTTT.